The 15 T cell receptor beta chains below all came from one sample that was sequenced in a study of vaccination and CD4 T cells after COVID-19. The Oncomine TCR Beta short-read assay generated sequence data from the DNA of cultured CD4+ T cells. TCRdb recomputed calls from the PCR reads with MiXCR, one row per CDR3 protein. Of 6,500 to 9,000 distinct CDR3 sequences listed, roughly 67% are singletons. Treatment in this sample: approximately 9-day PBMC culture with coronavirus spike peptide pools or control peptides (ViraFEST assay). These TCRs are of unknown antigen specificity. The source material was CD4+ T cells from blood, cultured in vitro. The receptors stem from a human donor who had recovered from COVID-19.

The chain uses TRBV6-1 and TRBJ2-5, with TRBD2 identical over 7 bases. Looked up from germline, CDR1 is MNHNS and CDR2 is SASEGT. The CDR3 has 14 amino acids. Trimming took 1 base from V and 5 from J; bases not matched to a gene: 4. As DNA, the CDR3 is TGTGCCAGCAGTGAAGTGGGAGGGCGGGAGACCCAGTACTTC. This codes for CASSEVGGRETQYF.

The chain carries TRBV7-8 and TRBJ2-7, with D perhaps assigned TRBD1 or TRBD2 (5 bases each). There are 15 residues in the CDR3. Germline assignment: CDR1 SGHVS and CDR2 FQNEAQ. V dropped 5 bases and J dropped 0 bases, with 14 bases sitting between them. The CDR3 reads CASSPAGTGSYEQYF. CDR3 DNA: TGTGCCAGCAGCCCGGCCGGGACCGGCTCCTACGAGCAGTACTTC. Full variable domain (missing parts from reference TRBV7-8 and TRBJ2-7): GAGVSQSPRYKVAKRGQDVALRCDPISGHVSLFWYQQALGQGPEFLTYFQNEAQLDKSGLPSDRFFAERPEGSVSTLKIQRTQQEDSAVYLCASSPAGTGSYEQYFGPGTRLTVT.

CDR3 sequence reads: CASSVGRINNSPLHF. Here the CDR3 DNA reads TGTGCCAGCAGCGTTGGACGGATCAATAATTCACCCCTCCACTTT. The chain employs TRBV7-2 and TRBJ1-6; D is ambiguous. In germline, CDR1 is SGHTA, CDR2 FQGNSA. V lost 5 bases to trimming and J lost 5 bases, with 13 bases between them. This CDR3 region has 15 residues.

In this sample, this clonotype turned up a few times. This sequence joins TRBV20-1 and TRBJ2-5; no definite D call. Germline V gene data show CDR1 as DFQATT and CDR2 as SNEGSKA (reference sequence). The ends were cut back, 0 bases at V and 0 bases at J, with 14 bases in the middle. The CDR3 loop spans 16 amino acids. In DNA, the CDR3 is TGCAGTGCTAGAGATAGGGCGGAGCCGTACCAAGAGACCCAGTACTTC. This sequence encodes CSARDRAEPYQETQYF.

The chain joins TRBV2 to TRBJ1-2; D is uncertain. Germline-derived CDR1 and CDR2 are SNHLY and FYNNEI. The CDR3 is made up of 12 amino acids. Trimming shortened V by 1 base and J by 4 bases, and 4 bases separated the two germline ends. Here the CDR3 reads CASSEDGYGYTF. CDR3 in DNA: TGTGCCAGCAGTGAAGACGGCTATGGCTACACCTTC.

The chain has TRBV20-1 and TRBJ2-5, with 7 bases aligning to TRBD2. The CDR3 totals 12 residues. Germline-derived CDR1 and CDR2 are DFQATT and SNEGSKA (reference sequence). CDR3 residues: CSASGNQETQYF. The CDR3 nucleotides read TGCAGCGCCAGCGGGAACCAAGAGACCCAGTACTTC.

This clonotype occurred a few times. The rearrangement uses TRBV20-1 and TRBJ1-2; no clear D. The CDR3 spans 13 residues. V gave up 2 bases and J gave up 1 base, with 8 bases separating them. Germline V lookup: CDR1 DFQATT, CDR2 SNEGSKA (reference sequence). The CDR3 protein is CSARSGDNYGYTF. The CDR3 coding sequence is TGCAGTGCTAGATCCGGAGATAACTATGGCTACACCTTC.

In regard to this clonotype: The junction departs from germline at one end; a sequencing error may be responsible. This chain uses TRBV6-1 with TRBJ1-5; no definite D call. The CDR3 extends over 15 amino acids. The germline CDR1 and CDR2 sequences are MNHNS and SASEGT. This chain's CDR3 is CAISETAGSNQPQHF. CDR3 bases: TGTGCCATCAGTGAAACAGCCGGTAGCAATCAGCCCCAGCATTTT.

This clonotype is labeled large. The chain is built from TRBV20-1 and TRBJ1-2; D not resolved. Trimming removed 5 bases from V and 0 bases from J, with 1 base in between. Germline CDR1 reads DFQATT; CDR2 reads SNEGSKA (reference sequence). CDR3 length equals 10 residues. The DNA for the CDR3 is TGCAGTGCTGCTAACTATGGCTACACCTTC. The encoded protein is CSAANYGYTF.

The CDR3: CASSLGLAGETQYF. CDR3 nucleotides: TGTGCCAGCAGTCTAGGACTAGCCGGAGAGACCCAGTACTTC. This chain uses TRBV6-2 or TRBV6-3 with TRBJ2-5, with TRBD2 identical over 8 bases. The ends lost 5 bases at V and 4 bases at J; junction bases unmatched: 6. The CDR3 is 14 residues long. Germline V gene data show CDR1 as MNHEY and CDR2 as SVGEGT.

This clonotype was detected only a few times. The chain employs TRBV6-1 and TRBJ1-5; 7 bases agree with TRBD1. Germline trimming cut 5 bases from V and 3 bases from J; bases unmatched to any gene: 10. This CDR3 contains 16 residues. Per the germline V gene, CDR1 is MNHNS and CDR2 is SASEGT. The CDR3 spells CASSPNRQGFNQPQHF. The CDR3 bases are TGTGCCAGCAGTCCCAACAGACAGGGATTCAATCAGCCCCAGCATTTT.

The rearrangement uses TRBV7-2 and TRBJ2-1, with TRBD2 matching over 12 bases. The trim removed 5 bases at V and 8 bases at J, leaving 7 bases unmatched. CDR3 size: 15 residues. Germline lookup yields CDR1 SGHTA and CDR2 FQGNSA. CDR3 amino acids: CASSPTSGRNYEQFF. CDR3 nucleotides: TGTGCCAGCAGCCCAACTAGCGGGAGGAACTATGAGCAGTTCTTC.

This sequence joins TRBV30 and TRBJ2-3, with D possibly called TRBD1 or TRBD2 (6 bases each). Trimming removed 5 bases from V and 2 bases from J, with 14 bases in between. Germline V lookup: CDR1 GTSNPN, CDR2 SVGIG (reference sequence). The CDR3 is 14 amino acids. CDR3 DNA sequence: TGTGCCTGGGGAGACCCGGGGGCCACAGATACGCAGTATTTT. Residues: CAWGDPGATDTQYF.

The table lists this clonotype with a few counts. The chain employs TRBV11-2 and TRBJ2-3; D gene uncertain. This CDR3 is 12 amino acids long. V shed 2 bases and J shed 2 bases, with 2 bases lying between them. Germline V gives CDR1 SGHAT, CDR2 FQNNGV. The CDR3 reads CASSLHTDTQYF. The CDR3 bases are TGTGCCAGCAGCTTACACACAGATACGCAGTATTTT.

In nucleotides, the CDR3 is TGTGCCAGCAGTTACTCTGGGACAGGGGGAGATACTGAAGCTTTCTTT. Translation gives CASSYSGTGGDTEAFF. The chain uses TRBV6-5 and TRBJ1-1, with 11 bases matching TRBD1. After removal of 0 bases from V and 5 bases from J, the junction contained 5 bases not matched to a gene. The CDR3 has 16 residues. Germline V lookup: CDR1 MNHEY, CDR2 SVGAGI.